The 23 T cell receptor beta chains given below trace back to one sample, sequenced in a study of cytotoxic CD8 clonotypes in ibrutinib-treated CLL. Some clones are missing from TCRdb's copy, which holds only in-frame ones; the method was immunoSEQ multiplex PCR. The profile shows 150,000 to 250,000 clones, around 72% of them singletons. The sample consisted of PBMCs, taken after 24 months of ibrutinib treatment. All receptors come from a human donor with chronic lymphocytic leukemia.

The chain links TRBV7-9 to TRBJ2-1, with 11 bases aligning to TRBD2. The CDR3 has 17 residues. Germline CDR1 and CDR2: SEHNR and FQNEAQ (reference sequence). The V gene end was trimmed by 4 bases and the J gene end by 0 bases; junction bases not matched to a gene: 5. The CDR3, as DNA: TGTGCCAGCAGCTCATTCGGACTAGCGGGCTCCTACAATGAGCAGTTCTTC. It codes for CASSSFGLAGSYNEQFF.

The J gene is TRBJ1-2, the V gene TRBV6-4, with D possibly TRBD1 on 6 matching bases. Germline CDR1 and CDR2: MRHNA and SNTAGT. Trimming shortened V by 0 bases and J by 8 bases, and 10 bases separated the two germline ends. CDR3 length: 13 residues. The CDR3 sequence is CASSDSPRGGYTF. The CDR3, as DNA: TGTGCCAGCAGTGACTCCCCCAGGGGAGGCTACACCTTC.

The CDR3, as DNA: TGTGCCAGCAGTTCCGGGACGGCGAACACTGAAGCTTTCTTT. Its protein is CASSSGTANTEAFF. The chain joins TRBV28 to TRBJ1-1; TRBD1 is a possible D gene (5 bases). Trimming left V 4 bases short and J 1 base short, with 10 bases between. CDR3 size: 14 residues. Germline CDR1 reads MDHEN; CDR2 reads SYDVKM.

This clone was found a few times. The DNA of the CDR3 is TGTGCCAGCGTGGGGCGATCGGGACTAGTTCCCGGGGAGCTGTTTTTT. Protein product: CASVGRSGLVPGELFF. This chain links TRBV7-9 with TRBJ2-2; 8 nucleotides line up with TRBD2. The CDR3 length is 16 residues. Germline-derived CDR1 and CDR2 are SEHNR and FQNEAQ (reference sequence). Trimming removed 8 bases from V and 6 bases from J; junction bases left unmatched: 14.

The chain carries TRBV30 and TRBJ1-2; 8 positions agree with TRBD1. Germline-derived CDR1 and CDR2 are GTSNPN and SVGIG (reference sequence). Unmatched junction bases numbered 13, after V lost 1 base and J lost 6 bases. The CDR3 is 16 amino acids. The CDR3 protein is CAWSGPGGQGLDGYTF. The CDR3 coding sequence is TGTGCCTGGAGTGGCCCGGGTGGACAGGGCCTAGATGGCTACACCTTC.

The chain carries TRBV29-1 and TRBJ2-3, with D uncertain. V was pared by 4 bases and J by 0 bases, with 11 bases between. CDR3 length: 14 residues. CDR1 and CDR2 from the germline V gene are SQVTM and ANQGSEA. The CDR3 nucleotides read TGCAGCGTTGCTGGCGGATCTAGCACAGATACGCAGTATTTT. Protein: CSVAGGSSTDTQYF.

The chain recombines TRBV5-6 with TRBJ1-1, with D tentatively TRBD1 (6 bases). Germline V lookup: CDR1 SGHDT, CDR2 YYEEEE. This CDR3 region has 14 residues. V lost 6 bases and J 3 bases, leaving 15 bases between the germline ends. The CDR3 DNA is TGTGCCAGCACCCGTAGGGGGAGAGACACTGAAGCTTTCTTT. This gives the protein CASTRRGRDTEAFF.

The sample holds one count of this clone. The CDR3 sequence is CASKESGTAGYEQYF. The CDR3 region has the DNA TGTGCCAGCAAAGAGTCCGGGACGGCAGGCTACGAGCAGTACTTC. This chain connects TRBV6-5 to TRBJ2-7; possibly TRBD1 or TRBD2 for D (5 bases each). Trimming stripped 7 bases from V and 3 bases from J, with 19 bases between. Per the germline V gene, CDR1 is MNHEY and CDR2 is SVGAGI. The CDR3 totals 15 residues.

The rearrangement joins TRBV6-6 to TRBJ2-7, with TRBD2 matching over 7 bases. Germline CDR1 is MNHNY and CDR2 is SVGAGI (reference sequence). The CDR3 covers 16 residues. After removal of 2 bases from V and 1 base from J, the junction contained 8 bases not matched to a gene. CDR3 sequence reads: CASSYTQAGPSYEQYF. The CDR3 DNA reads as TGTGCCAGCAGTTACACCCAAGCGGGACCATCCTACGAGCAGTACTTC.

This chain links TRBV5-6 with TRBJ2-7; 10 positions match TRBD2. J lost 0 bases, V lost 4 bases, and 7 bases had no gene match. The CDR3 contains 16 residues. The V gene's germline CDR1 is SGHDT and CDR2 YYEEEE. CDR3 amino acids: CASSQKLAGNSYEQYF. DNA for the CDR3: TGTGCCAGCAGCCAGAAACTAGCGGGGAACTCCTACGAGCAGTACTTC.

The V gene is TRBV9, the J gene TRBJ2-1; D remains unclear. Germline V lookup: CDR1 SGDLS, CDR2 YYNGEE. This CDR3 is built from 13 residues. Trimming pared 0 bases from V and 8 bases from J, leaving 9 bases between. CDR3 in amino acids: CASSVADPYEQFF. Here the CDR3 DNA reads TGTGCCAGCAGCGTAGCCGATCCGTATGAGCAGTTCTTC.

In the case of this clone: This same CDR3 is encoded by further DNA sequences in the sample. The genes are TRBV6-5 and TRBJ2-5; perhaps TRBD1 as D (6 bases). The CDR3 totals 13 residues. The V end lost 5 bases, the J end lost 1 base, and 8 bases lay between the germline ends. Germline CDR1 is MNHEY and CDR2 is SVGAGI. CDR3: CASSRTVQETQYF. As DNA, the CDR3 is TGTGCCAGCAGTAGGACAGTCCAAGAGACCCAGTACTTC.

The gene calls are TRBV5-4 and TRBJ2-3; 7 nucleotides align to TRBD1. The V and J ends lost 2 bases and 9 bases, in that order; junction bases with no gene match: 3. The V gene's germline CDR1 is SGHNT and CDR2 YYREEE (reference sequence). The CDR3 has 12 amino acids. CDR3 coding DNA: TGTGCCAGCAGCTTAGGACAGGAAACGCAGTATTTT. Translated, it gives CASSLGQETQYF.

Details on this clone: Other DNA sequences within the sample encode an identical CDR3. V usage is TRBV7-2 and J usage is TRBJ2-2; perhaps TRBD1 as D (5 bases). The CDR3 has 18 amino acids. The V end lost 1 base, the J end lost 7 bases, and 22 bases lay between the germline ends. Germline lookup yields CDR1 SGHTA and CDR2 FQGNSA. CDR3 bases: TGTGCCAGCAGCTTAGAGAGTTTGAAGGGGTACCTATACGGGGAGCTGTTTTTT. Translation gives CASSLESLKGYLYGELFF.

This clone was counted between two and nine times. The chain links TRBV29-1 to TRBJ1-5; no reliable D call. Trimming pared 5 bases from V and 6 bases from J, leaving 14 bases between. Looked up from germline, CDR1 is SQVTM and CDR2 is ANQGSEA. There are 13 residues in the CDR3. The CDR3 protein is CSVTHGSAQPQHF. In nucleotides, the CDR3 is TGCAGCGTTACCCACGGTTCCGCTCAGCCCCAGCATTTT.

This clone showed up just a few times. V and J are TRBV5-4 and TRBJ2-7; TRBD2 matches at 12 bases. With 5 bases clipped from V and 7 bases from J, the junction kept 10 bases outside the gene matches. The CDR3 is 15 amino acids. CDR1 and CDR2 from the germline V gene are SGHNT and YYREEE (reference sequence). CDR3 loop: CASRPGLAGWGEQYF. CDR3 bases: TGTGCCAGCAGACCGGGACTAGCGGGCTGGGGGGAGCAGTACTTC. Variable domain in full (rest from reference TRBV5-4 and TRBJ2-7): ETGVTQSPTHLIKTRGQQVTLRCSSQSGHNTVSWYQQALGQGPQFIFQYYREEENGRGNFPPRFSGLQFPNYSSELNVNALELDDSALYLCASRPGLAGWGEQYFGPGTRLTVT.

This clone turned up a few times. The genes are TRBV28 and TRBJ2-3, with TRBD1 as a possible D gene (6 bases). Germline V lookup: CDR1 MDHEN, CDR2 SYDVKM. Trimming left V 5 bases short and J 2 bases short, with 11 bases between. The CDR3 is made up of 14 amino acids. The CDR3: CASSLTGFTDTQYF. The CDR3 coding sequence is TGTGCCAGCAGTCTCACAGGGTTCACAGATACGCAGTATTTT.

The V call is TRBV30, the J call TRBJ1-4; D unresolved. Trimming removed 3 bases at V and 8 bases at J, with 19 bases between. The CDR3 is made up of 15 amino acids. Per germline, CDR1 GTSNPN and CDR2 SVGIG (reference sequence). The CDR3 nucleotides are TGTGCCTGGAGCACCGCTCCTCTGGATGGAGAAAAACTGTTTTTT. This codes for CAWSTAPLDGEKLFF.

J is TRBJ2-1 and V is TRBV10-3, with D perhaps matching TRBD1 or TRBD2 (5 bases each). This CDR3 has 12 residues. Trimming cost V 6 bases and J 8 bases, with 11 bases left between them. The germline V gene encodes CDR1 ENHRY and CDR2 SYGVKD. CDR3 nucleotide sequence: TGTGCCATCAGCCCCCGGGGCTATGAGCAGTTCTTC. It is translated as CAISPRGYEQFF.

V gene TRBV11-2 combines with J gene TRBJ1-2; no definite D call. The CDR3 has 11 amino acids. V was clipped by 5 bases and J by 5 bases, with 6 bases between them. Germline assignment: CDR1 SGHAT and CDR2 FQNNGV. The CDR3 reads CASSPRYGYTF. The CDR3 DNA reads as TGTGCCAGCAGCCCCCGATATGGCTACACCTTC.

The J gene is TRBJ1-4, the V gene TRBV18; D uncertain. The CDR3 runs to 14 residues. Germline V gene lookup returns CDR1 KGHSH and CDR2 LQKENI. The germline V and J ends were trimmed by 2 bases and 6 bases, with 10 bases remaining between them. The CDR3 is CASSPWGADEKLFF. Here the CDR3 DNA reads TGTGCCAGCTCACCATGGGGAGCGGATGAAAAACTGTTTTTT.

The rearrangement uses TRBV4-3 and TRBJ2-3; D is unclear. V was trimmed by 3 bases and J by 6 bases, leaving 10 bases between them. Germline CDR1 LGHNA, CDR2 YSLEER. The CDR3 runs 13 residues. CDR3 sequence (DNA): TGCGCCAGCAGCCAGTCGGCAACGGATACGCAGTATTTT. This encodes CASSQSATDTQYF.

The rearrangement links TRBV18 to TRBJ2-1; 10 bases agree with TRBD2. The V gene's germline CDR1 is KGHSH and CDR2 LQKENI. Trimming cost V 6 bases and J 8 bases; bases outside gene matches: 10. This CDR3 region has 15 residues. The CDR3 here is CASSPSSGRGDEQFF. The CDR3 nucleotides read TGTGCCAGCTCGCCTTCTAGCGGGAGAGGCGATGAGCAGTTCTTC.